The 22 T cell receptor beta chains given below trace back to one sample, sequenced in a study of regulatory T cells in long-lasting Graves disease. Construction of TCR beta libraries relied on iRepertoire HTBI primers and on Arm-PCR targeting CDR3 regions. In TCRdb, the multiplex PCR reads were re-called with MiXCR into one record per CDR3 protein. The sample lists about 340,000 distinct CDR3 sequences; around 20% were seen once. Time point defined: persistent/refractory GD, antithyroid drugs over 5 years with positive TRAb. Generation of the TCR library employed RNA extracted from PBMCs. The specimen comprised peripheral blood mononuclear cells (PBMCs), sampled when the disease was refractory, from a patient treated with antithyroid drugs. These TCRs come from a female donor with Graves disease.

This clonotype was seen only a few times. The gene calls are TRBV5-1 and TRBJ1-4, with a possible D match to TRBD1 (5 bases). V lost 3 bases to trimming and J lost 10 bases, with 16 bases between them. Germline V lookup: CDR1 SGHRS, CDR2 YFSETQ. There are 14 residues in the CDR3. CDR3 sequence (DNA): TGCGCCAGCAGCTCCGCGGTAGGGGTTCCAAAACTGTTTTTT. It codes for CASSSAVGVPKLFF.

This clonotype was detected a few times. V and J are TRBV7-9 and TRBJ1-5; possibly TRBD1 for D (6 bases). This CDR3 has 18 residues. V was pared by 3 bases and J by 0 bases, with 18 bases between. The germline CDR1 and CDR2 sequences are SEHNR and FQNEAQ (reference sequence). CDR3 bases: TGTGCCAGCAGCTTTCCCCCGGGTACAGGGAATAGCAATCAGCCCCAGCATTTT. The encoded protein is CASSFPPGTGNSNQPQHF.

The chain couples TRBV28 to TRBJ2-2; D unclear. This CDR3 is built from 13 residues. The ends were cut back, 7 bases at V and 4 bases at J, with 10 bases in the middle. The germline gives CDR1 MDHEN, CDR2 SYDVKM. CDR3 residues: CASTPFSTGELFF. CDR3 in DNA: TGTGCCAGCACCCCTTTTAGCACCGGGGAGCTGTTTTTT.

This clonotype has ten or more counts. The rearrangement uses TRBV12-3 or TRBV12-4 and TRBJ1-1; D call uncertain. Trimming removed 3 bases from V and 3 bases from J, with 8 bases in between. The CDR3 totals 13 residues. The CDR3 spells CASSFTVDTEAFF. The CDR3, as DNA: TGTGCCAGCAGTTTTACTGTCGACACTGAAGCTTTCTTT.

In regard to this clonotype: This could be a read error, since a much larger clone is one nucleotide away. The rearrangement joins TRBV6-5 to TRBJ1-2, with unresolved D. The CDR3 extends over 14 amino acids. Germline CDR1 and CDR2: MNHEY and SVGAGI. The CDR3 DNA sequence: TGTGCCAGCAGTTACTCCGGCCAGTCCTATGGCCACACCTTC. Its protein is CASSYSGQSYGHTF.

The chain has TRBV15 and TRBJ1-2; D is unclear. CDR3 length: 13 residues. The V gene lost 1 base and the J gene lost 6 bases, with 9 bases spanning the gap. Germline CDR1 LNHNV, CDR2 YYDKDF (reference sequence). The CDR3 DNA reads TGTGCCACCAGCAGAGGGAACCACGATGGCTACACCTTC. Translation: CATSRGNHDGYTF. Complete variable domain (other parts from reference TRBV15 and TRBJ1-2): DAMVIQNPRYQVTQFGKPVTLSCSQTLNHNVMYWYQQKSSQAPKLLFHYYDKDFNNEADTPDNFQSRRPNTSFCFLDIRSPGLGDTAMYLCATSRGNHDGYTFGSGTRLTVV.

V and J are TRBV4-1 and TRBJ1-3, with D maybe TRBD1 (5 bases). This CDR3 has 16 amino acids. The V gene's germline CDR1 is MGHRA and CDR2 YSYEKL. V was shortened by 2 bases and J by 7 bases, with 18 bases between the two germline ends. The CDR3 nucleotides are TGCGCCAGCAGCCAACAGAAGGACGTCTGGGGGAACACCATATATTTT. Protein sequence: CASSQQKDVWGNTIYF.

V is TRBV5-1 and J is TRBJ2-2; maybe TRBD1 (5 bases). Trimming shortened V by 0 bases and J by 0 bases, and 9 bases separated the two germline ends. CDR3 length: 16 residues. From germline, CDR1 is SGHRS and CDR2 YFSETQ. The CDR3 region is CASSLANRPNTGELFF. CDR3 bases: TGCGCCAGCAGCTTGGCCAACAGGCCGAACACCGGGGAGCTGTTTTTT.

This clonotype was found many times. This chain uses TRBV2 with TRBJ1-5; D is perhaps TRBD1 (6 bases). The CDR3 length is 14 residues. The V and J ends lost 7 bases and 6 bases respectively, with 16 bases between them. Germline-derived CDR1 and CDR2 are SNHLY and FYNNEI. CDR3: CASTRQDLLQPQHF. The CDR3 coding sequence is TGTGCCAGCACCCGACAGGACCTCCTTCAGCCCCAGCATTTT. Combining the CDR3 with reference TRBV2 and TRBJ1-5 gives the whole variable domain EPEVTQTPSHQVTQMGQEVILRCVPISNHLYFYWYRQILGQKVEFLVSFYNNEISEKSEIFDDQFSVERPDGSNFTLKIRSTKLEDSAMYFCASTRQDLLQPQHFGDGTRLSIL.

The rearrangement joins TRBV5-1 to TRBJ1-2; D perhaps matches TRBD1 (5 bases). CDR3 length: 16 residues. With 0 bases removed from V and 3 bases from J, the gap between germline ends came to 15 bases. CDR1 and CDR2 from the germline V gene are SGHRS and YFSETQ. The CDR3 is CASSLDGRALDYGYTF. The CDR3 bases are TGCGCCAGCAGCTTGGATGGCAGGGCTCTAGACTATGGCTACACCTTC.

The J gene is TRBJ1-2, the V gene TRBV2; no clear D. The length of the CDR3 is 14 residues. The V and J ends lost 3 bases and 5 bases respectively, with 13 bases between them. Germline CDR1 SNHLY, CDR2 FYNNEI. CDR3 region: CASSEFPGWYGYTF. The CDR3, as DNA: TGTGCCAGCAGTGAGTTTCCGGGGTGGTATGGCTACACCTTC.

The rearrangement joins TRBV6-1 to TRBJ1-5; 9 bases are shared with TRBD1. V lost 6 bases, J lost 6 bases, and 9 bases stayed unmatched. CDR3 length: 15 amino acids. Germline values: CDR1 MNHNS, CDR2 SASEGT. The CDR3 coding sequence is TGTGCCAGCAGGCCCCCGGGACAGGGTACTCAGCCCCAGCATTTT. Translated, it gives CASRPPGQGTQPQHF.

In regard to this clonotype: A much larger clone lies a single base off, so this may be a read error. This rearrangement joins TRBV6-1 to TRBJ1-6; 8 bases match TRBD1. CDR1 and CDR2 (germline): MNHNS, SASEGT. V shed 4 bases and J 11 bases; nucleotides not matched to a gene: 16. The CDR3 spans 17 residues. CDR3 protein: CASSGAYSGTGYAPLHF. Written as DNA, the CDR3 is TGTGCCAGCAGTGGAGCCTACTCCGGGACAGGATATGCACCCCTCCACTTT.

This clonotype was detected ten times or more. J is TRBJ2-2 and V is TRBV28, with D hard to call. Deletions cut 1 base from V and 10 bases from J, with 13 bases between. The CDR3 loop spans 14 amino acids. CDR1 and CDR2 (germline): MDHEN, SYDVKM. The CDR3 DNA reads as TGTGCCAGCAGTTTATCGCAGTTCGTATTGGAGCTGTTTTTT. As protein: CASSLSQFVLELFF.

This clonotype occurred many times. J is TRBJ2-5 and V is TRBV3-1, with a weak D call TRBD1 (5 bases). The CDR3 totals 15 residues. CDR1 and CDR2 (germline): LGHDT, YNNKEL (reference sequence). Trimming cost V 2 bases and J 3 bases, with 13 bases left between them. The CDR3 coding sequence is TGTGCCAGCAGCCAAAGGGGATCCTCCGAAGAGACCCAGTACTTC. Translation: CASSQRGSSEETQYF.

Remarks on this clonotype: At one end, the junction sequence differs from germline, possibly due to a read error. CDR3 protein: CTSETGQPKTRNYGYTF. The CDR3 DNA sequence: TGTACCAGCGAGACCGGACAGCCAAAAACCCGGAACTATGGCTACACCTTC. The genes are TRBV6-2 or TRBV6-3 and TRBJ1-2; TRBD1 might be the D (6 bases). This CDR3 spans 17 amino acids. Germline assignment: CDR1 MNHEY and CDR2 SVGEGT.

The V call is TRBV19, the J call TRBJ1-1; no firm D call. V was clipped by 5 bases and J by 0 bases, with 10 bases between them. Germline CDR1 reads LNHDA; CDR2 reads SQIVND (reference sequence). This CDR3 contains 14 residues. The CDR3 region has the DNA TGTGCCAGTAGTCTGCCGACGGTGAACACTGAAGCTTTCTTT. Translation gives CASSLPTVNTEAFF.

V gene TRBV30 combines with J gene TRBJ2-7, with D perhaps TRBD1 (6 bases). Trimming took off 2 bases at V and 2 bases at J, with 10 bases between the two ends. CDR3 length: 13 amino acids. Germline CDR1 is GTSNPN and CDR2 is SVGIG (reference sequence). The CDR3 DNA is TGTGCCTGGAGTATTACAGGGACCTACGAGCAGTACTTC. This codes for CAWSITGTYEQYF.

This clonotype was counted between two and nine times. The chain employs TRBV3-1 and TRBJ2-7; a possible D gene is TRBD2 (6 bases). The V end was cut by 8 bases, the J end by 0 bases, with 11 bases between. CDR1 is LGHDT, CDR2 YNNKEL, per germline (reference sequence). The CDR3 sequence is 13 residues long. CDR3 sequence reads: CASARRGSYEQYF. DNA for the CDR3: TGTGCCAGCGCGAGGCGGGGCTCCTACGAGCAGTACTTC.

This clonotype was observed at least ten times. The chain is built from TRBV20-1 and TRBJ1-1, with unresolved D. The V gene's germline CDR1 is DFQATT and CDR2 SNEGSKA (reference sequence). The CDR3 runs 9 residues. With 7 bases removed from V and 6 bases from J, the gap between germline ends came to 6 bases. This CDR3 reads CSGGSEAFF. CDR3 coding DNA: TGCAGTGGTGGGTCTGAAGCTTTCTTT.

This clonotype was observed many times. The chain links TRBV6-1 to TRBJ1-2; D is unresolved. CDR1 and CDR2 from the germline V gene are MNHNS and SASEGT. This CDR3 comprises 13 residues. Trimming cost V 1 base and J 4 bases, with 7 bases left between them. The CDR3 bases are TGTGCCAGCAGTGAAGGCAGGCCCTATGGCTACACCTTC. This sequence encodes CASSEGRPYGYTF.

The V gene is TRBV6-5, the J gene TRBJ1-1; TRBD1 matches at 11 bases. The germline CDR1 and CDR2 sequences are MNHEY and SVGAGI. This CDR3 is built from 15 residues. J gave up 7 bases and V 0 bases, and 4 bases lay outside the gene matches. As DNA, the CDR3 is TGTGCCAGCAGTTACTCCTACGGGACAGGGGGTGAAGCTTTCTTT. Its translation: CASSYSYGTGGEAFF.